Listed below are T cell receptor beta chains from one sample, sequenced in a study of CD8+ T cells in alopecia areata. Generated by immunoSEQ multiplex PCR, the TCRdb table keeps only in-frame clones and is missing some. The table shows about 140,000 clones, with about 85% occurring only once. Source: CD8+ T cells sorted from blood, taken at week 4, from a patient treated with tofacitinib. Every receptor here comes from a human donor with alopecia areata. The CDR3 runs from the conserved cysteine through the conserved F or W. Each record gives: D gene, V gene, J gene, clone size, CDR3 protein, CDR3 DNA. The D gene is left open where the match is weak. Clone size, where shown, is once, few, many, or a class for clones that have expanded.

D: TRBD2; V: TRBV27; J: TRBJ2-1; size: NA; CDR3: CASSLGLLAGGAGNEQFF; DNA: TGTGCCAGCAGTCTTGGATTGCTAGCGGGAGGTGCGGGGAATGAGCAGTTCTTC
D: NA; V: TRBV27; J: TRBJ1-1; size: NA; CDR3: CASSPQEGGEHTEAFF; DNA: TGTGCCAGCAGTCCCCAGGAGGGGGGGGAGCACACTGAAGCTTTCTTT
D: NA; V: TRBV19; J: TRBJ2-3; size: NA; CDR3: CASSVTGPYTDTQYF; DNA: TGTGCCAGTAGTGTAACGGGACCGTACACAGATACGCAGTATTTT
D: NA; V: TRBV10-2; J: TRBJ2-1; size: NA; CDR3: CASSERGASYNEQFF; DNA: TGCGCCAGCAGTGAGCGGGGGGCATCCTACAATGAGCAGTTCTTC
D: NA; V: TRBV6-5; J: TRBJ2-1; size: NA; CDR3: CASSYGGANEQFF; DNA: TGTGCCAGCAGTTACGGGGGGGCCAATGAGCAGTTCTTC
D: TRBD2; V: TRBV27; J: TRBJ2-3; size: NA; CDR3: CASSPLAGSTDTQYF; DNA: TGTGCCAGCAGCCCTTTAGCGGGGAGCACAGATACGCAGTATTTT
D: NA; V: TRBV11-2; J: TRBJ2-5; size: NA; CDR3: CASSLVTAGSETQYF; DNA: TGTGCCAGCAGCTTAGTAACGGCAGGGTCCGAGACCCAGTACTTC
D: NA; V: TRBV19; J: TRBJ2-3; size: once; CDR3: CASSIATLTLGDTQYF; DNA: TGTGCCAGTAGTATAGCTACCCTCACCTTAGGAGATACGCAGTATTTT
D: NA; V: TRBV29-1; J: TRBJ2-7; size: NA; CDR3: CSVEEDSPTYEQYF; DNA: TGCAGCGTCGAAGAGGACAGCCCGACCTACGAGCAGTACTTC
D: NA; V: TRBV27; J: TRBJ1-2; size: NA; CDR3: CASKDPGSLFGYTF; DNA: TGTGCCAGCAAAGACCCGGGATCCCTCTTTGGCTACACCTTC
D: TRBD2; V: TRBV5-6; J: TRBJ2-1; size: once; CDR3: CASSSTLAGGKDNEQFF; DNA: TGTGCCAGCAGCAGCACCCTAGCGGGAGGTAAGGACAATGAGCAGTTCTTC
D: TRBD2; V: TRBV14; J: TRBJ2-3; size: NA; CDR3: CASSVGLAGGPNTQYF; DNA: TGTGCCAGCAGCGTGGGACTAGCGGGAGGGCCGAATACGCAGTATTTT
D: NA; V: TRBV6-5; J: TRBJ1-1; size: NA; CDR3: CASSMNRAEAFF; DNA: TGTGCCAGCAGTATGAACAGGGCTGAAGCTTTCTTT
D: NA; V: TRBV7-2; J: TRBJ2-7; size: NA; CDR3: CASSLWGLLAYEQYF; DNA: TGTGCCAGCAGCTTGTGGGGCCTCCTCGCCTACGAGCAGTACTTC
D: NA; V: TRBV7-8; J: TRBJ2-7; size: once; CDR3: CASSLAGSFPSYEQYF; DNA: TGTGCCAGCAGCTTAGCGGGGTCTTTCCCTTCCTACGAGCAGTACTTC
D: NA; V: TRBV5-1; J: TRBJ2-3; size: NA; CDR3: CASSPTGTDTQYF; DNA: TGCGCCAGCAGCCCTACGGGCACAGATACGCAGTATTTT
D: TRBD1; V: TRBV10-3; J: TRBJ2-7; size: NA; CDR3: CAISYTGAEQYF; DNA: TGTGCCATCAGTTATACAGGGGCCGAGCAGTACTTC
D: NA; V: TRBV6-1; J: TRBJ2-1; size: NA; CDR3: CASSPYGGYNEQFF; DNA: TGTGCCAGCAGTCCTTACGGGGGATACAATGAGCAGTTCTTC
D: NA; V: TRBV7-6; J: TRBJ2-3; size: NA; CDR3: CASSLNLVRWGTDTQYF; DNA: TGTGCCAGCAGCTTGAACCTCGTCAGGTGGGGCACAGATACGCAGTATTTT
D: NA; V: TRBV7-9; J: TRBJ2-5; size: NA; CDR3: CASSLPGKETQYF; DNA: TGTGCCAGCAGCTTACCAGGGAAAGAGACCCAGTACTTC
D: NA; V: TRBV7-9; J: TRBJ1-3; size: NA; CDR3: CASIHETTSSGNTIYF; DNA: TGTGCCAGCATCCACGAAACTACTAGCTCTGGAAACACCATATATTTT
D: TRBD2; V: TRBV28; J: TRBJ2-3; size: few; CDR3: CASSATSGSQYF; DNA: TGTGCCAGCAGTGCCACTAGCGGGAGCCAGTATTTT
D: NA; V: TRBV30; J: TRBJ1-1; size: once; CDR3: CAWSGPSEDTEAFF; DNA: TGTGCCTGGAGTGGACCAAGTGAGGACACTGAAGCTTTCTTT
D: NA; V: TRBV29-1; J: TRBJ1-4; size: NA; CDR3: CSVEGNDLKLFF; DNA: TGCAGCGTTGAAGGGAACGACCTGAAACTGTTTTTT
D: NA; V: TRBV11-2; J: TRBJ2-1; size: NA; CDR3: CASSLVFAGSDEQFF; DNA: TGTGCCAGCAGCTTAGTATTTGCAGGATCCGATGAGCAGTTCTTC
D: NA; V: TRBV23-1; J: TRBJ2-1; size: NA; CDR3: CASSQIQGEQFF; DNA: TGCGCCAGCAGTCAAATCCAGGGCGAGCAGTTCTTC
D: TRBD1; V: TRBV27; J: TRBJ2-7; size: few; CDR3: CASSGTGGPYEQYF; DNA: TGTGCCAGCAGCGGGACAGGGGGCCCCTACGAGCAGTACTTC
D: NA; V: TRBV5-1; J: TRBJ1-6; size: NA; CDR3: CASSLEKPSSYNSPLHF; DNA: TGCGCCAGCAGCTTGGAAAAACCAAGCTCCTATAATTCACCCCTCCACTTT
D: NA; V: TRBV29-1; J: TRBJ2-2; size: NA; CDR3: CSVNRGGELFF; DNA: TGCAGCGTAAACCGGGGCGGGGAGCTGTTTTTT
D: TRBD1; V: TRBV27; J: TRBJ2-1; size: NA; CDR3: CASSLLGQGAINEQFF; DNA: TGTGCCAGCAGTTTATTGGGACAGGGGGCGATTAATGAGCAGTTCTTC
D: NA; V: TRBV29-1; J: TRBJ1-2; size: NA; CDR3: CSAAPSGQSTYGYTF; DNA: TGCAGCGCTGCCCCCTCGGGACAATCGACCTATGGCTACACCTTC
D: NA; V: TRBV27; J: TRBJ1-1; size: NA; CDR3: CASSNKNTEAFF; DNA: TGTGCCAGCAGCAATAAGAACACTGAAGCTTTCTTT
D: NA; V: TRBV4-1; J: TRBJ1-3; size: NA; CDR3: CASSQEQGFSGNTIYF; DNA: TGCGCCAGCAGCCAAGAGCAGGGGTTCTCTGGAAACACCATATATTTT
D: NA; V: TRBV15; J: TRBJ1-1; size: once; CDR3: CATSRVPGKGTEAFF; DNA: TGTGCCACCAGCAGAGTCCCGGGGAAGGGGACTGAAGCTTTCTTT